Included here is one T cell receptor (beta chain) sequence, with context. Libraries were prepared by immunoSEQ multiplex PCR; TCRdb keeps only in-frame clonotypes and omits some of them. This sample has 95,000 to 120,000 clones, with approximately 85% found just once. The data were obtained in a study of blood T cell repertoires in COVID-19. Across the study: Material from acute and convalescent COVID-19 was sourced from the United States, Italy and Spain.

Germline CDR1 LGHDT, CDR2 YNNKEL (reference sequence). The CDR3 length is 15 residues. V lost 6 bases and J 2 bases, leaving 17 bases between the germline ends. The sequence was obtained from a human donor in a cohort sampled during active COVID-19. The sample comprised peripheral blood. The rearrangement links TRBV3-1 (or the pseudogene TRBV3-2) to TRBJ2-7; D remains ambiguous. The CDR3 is CASSPLLNSPYEQYF. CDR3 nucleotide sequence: TGTGCCAGCAGTCCATTGCTAAATTCCCCCTACGAGCAGTACTTC.